The 10 T cell receptor beta chains in this list originate from one sample, sequenced in a study of blood T cell repertoires in COVID-19. Clones were sequenced by immunoSEQ multiplex PCR, and TCRdb holds only the in-frame ones, with some missing. The sample includes around 170,000 clones, 88% seen only once; the top ten take 20% to 30%. The sample was peripheral blood. These receptor sequences come from a man in his sixties with acute or convalescent COVID-19.

This chain connects TRBV14 to TRBJ2-3; the D is unclear. CDR3 length: 12 amino acids. V lost 6 bases, J lost 5 bases, and 9 bases lay in between. CDR1 and CDR2 (germline): SGHDN, FVKESK. The CDR3 spells CASSRSGDTQYF. Written as DNA, the CDR3 is TGTGCCAGCAGTCGCTCAGGAGATACGCAGTATTTT.

CDR3 amino acids: CASINGRGPTGELFF. The CDR3 region has the DNA TGTGCCAGCATCAACGGCAGGGGCCCCACCGGGGAGCTGTTTTTT. The chain carries TRBV11-3 and TRBJ2-2; possible D gene TRBD1, 6 bases. From germline, CDR1 is SGHNT and CDR2 YENEEA. V was pared by 7 bases and J by 4 bases, with 16 bases between. The CDR3 contains 15 residues.

This clone was seen a handful of times. The rearrangement joins TRBV12-3 or TRBV12-4 to TRBJ2-4; possibly TRBD2 for D (6 bases). The CDR3 length is 13 residues. Between the trimmed V and J ends, which lost 3 bases and 7 bases, there was a span of 10 bases. CDR3 amino acids: CASSLRGRNIQYF. CDR3 DNA sequence: TGTGCCAGCAGTTTGAGAGGGAGGAACATTCAGTACTTC.

The rearrangement links TRBV5-1 to TRBJ1-1; D is undetermined. Germline V gene data show CDR1 as SGHRS and CDR2 as YFSETQ. The CDR3 is made up of 14 amino acids. Trimming left V 7 bases short and J 1 base short, with 14 bases between. This CDR3 is CASSREGSNTEAFF. CDR3 coding DNA: TGCGCCAGCTCCCGGGAGGGATCGAACACTGAAGCTTTCTTT.

This sequence joins TRBV29-1 and TRBJ1-4; D not resolved. The length of the CDR3 is 13 residues. V lost 4 bases to trimming and J lost 3 bases, with 9 bases between them. Germline loops: CDR1 SQVTM, CDR2 ANQGSEA. This CDR3 is CSVARDPNEKLFF. The CDR3 region has the DNA TGCAGCGTTGCCCGGGATCCTAATGAAAAACTGTTTTTT.

Only one count was recorded for this clone. V gene TRBV5-1 combines with J gene TRBJ2-4, with D perhaps matching TRBD2 (6 bases). With 3 bases removed from V and 3 bases from J, the gap between germline ends came to 13 bases. This CDR3 is 15 amino acids long. CDR1 is SGHRS and CDR2 is YFSETQ in the germline V gene. CDR3 bases: TGCGCCAGCAGCTCAAACCTGGGGGGCAAAAACATTCAGTACTTC. Amino acids: CASSSNLGGKNIQYF. The variable domain in full, with the rest retrieved from reference TRBV5-1 and TRBJ2-4, is KAGVTQTPRYLIKTRGQQVTLSCSPISGHRSVSWYQQTPGQGLQFLFEYFSETQRNKGNFPGRFSGRQFSNSRSEMNVSTLELGDSALYLCASSSNLGGKNIQYFGAGTRLSVL.

The chain carries TRBV9 and TRBJ1-2; 11 nucleotides match TRBD1. The CDR3 is made up of 15 amino acids. Germline CDR1 is SGDLS and CDR2 is YYNGEE. The V segment lost 1 base and the J segment 6 bases; nucleotides outside the gene matches: 5. CDR3 sequence: CASSVLGQGADGYTF. In nucleotides, the CDR3 is TGTGCCAGCAGCGTACTAGGACAGGGGGCAGATGGCTACACCTTC.

The V gene is TRBV6-2 or TRBV6-3, the J gene TRBJ2-7; the D is unclear. CDR1 is MNHEY, CDR2 SVGEGT, per germline. The CDR3 extends over 13 amino acids. The V end lost 2 bases, the J end lost 3 bases, and 8 bases lay between the germline ends. The CDR3 nucleotides read TGTGCCAGCAGTTACCCCCAATTCTACGAGCAGTACTTC. It yields the protein CASSYPQFYEQYF.

J is TRBJ2-1 and V is TRBV2; 8 bases agree with TRBD1. Germline V gene sequence: CDR1 SNHLY, CDR2 FYNNEI. The CDR3 covers 12 residues. V lost 10 bases, J lost 6 bases, and 5 bases stayed unmatched. For the CDR3, the DNA is TGTGCCACACAGGGGGGAGGCAATGAGCAGTTCTTC. Amino acid sequence: CATQGGGNEQFF.

V and J are TRBV24-1 and TRBJ1-5, with 8 bases fitting TRBD1. Germline V lookup: CDR1 KGHDR, CDR2 SFDVKD. The CDR3 is made up of 16 amino acids. V trimming: 4 bases; J trimming: 0 bases; junction bases outside the gene matches: 4. CDR3 DNA: TGTGCCACCAGTGAGTCTGGACAGGGTAGCAATCAGCCCCAGCATTTT. Translating gives CATSESGQGSNQPQHF.